This T cell receptor beta chain was recorded in a study of radiotherapy plus CTLA-4 blockade in lung cancer. For the study at large: Objective responses were recorded in around a sixth of patients, with disease control recorded in around 30%.

Focal radiation plus CTLA-4 blockade with ipilimumab was given to patients with chemo-refractory metastatic non-small-cell lung cancer. Regarding this clone: Antigen unknown.

Clones were read by immunoSEQ multiplex PCR, and TCRdb kept only the in-frame ones, dropping some. The sample lists roughly 48,000 clones; approximately 78% were seen once. Notes on the study in general: The authors reported that early blood T cell clone dynamics, with interferon-beta, best predicted response. Radiotherapy plus ipilimumab was followed by expansion in blood of tumor-derived TCR clones.

The CDR3 runs 15 residues. V was trimmed by 4 bases and J by 3 bases, leaving 14 bases between them. Germline V gene lookup returns CDR1 SGHNT and CDR2 YYREEE (reference sequence). V gene TRBV5-4 combines with J gene TRBJ2-1; tentatively, D is TRBD2 (5 bases). The sample was peripheral blood, taken from a patient treated with radiotherapy plus ipilimumab. The source is a human donor with non-small cell lung cancer who had stable disease on radiotherapy plus ipilimumab. CDR3 DNA: TGTGCCAGCAGCCCTGTAGGGAGTGGCTACAATGAGCAGTTCTTC. Amino acids: CASSPVGSGYNEQFF.